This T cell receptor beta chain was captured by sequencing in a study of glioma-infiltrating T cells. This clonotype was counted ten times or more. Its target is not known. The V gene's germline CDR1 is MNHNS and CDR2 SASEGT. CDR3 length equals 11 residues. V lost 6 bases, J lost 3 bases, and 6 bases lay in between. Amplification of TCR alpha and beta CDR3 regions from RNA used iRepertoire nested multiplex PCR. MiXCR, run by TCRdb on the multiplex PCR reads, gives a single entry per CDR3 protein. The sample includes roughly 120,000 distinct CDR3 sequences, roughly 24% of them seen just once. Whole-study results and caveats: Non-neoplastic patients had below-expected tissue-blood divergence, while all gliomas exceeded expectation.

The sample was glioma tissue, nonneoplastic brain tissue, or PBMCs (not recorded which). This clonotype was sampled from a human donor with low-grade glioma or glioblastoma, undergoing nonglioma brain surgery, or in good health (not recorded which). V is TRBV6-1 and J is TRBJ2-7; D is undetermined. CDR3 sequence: CASSQYYEQYF. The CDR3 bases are TGTGCCAGCAGCCAGTACTACGAGCAGTACTTC.